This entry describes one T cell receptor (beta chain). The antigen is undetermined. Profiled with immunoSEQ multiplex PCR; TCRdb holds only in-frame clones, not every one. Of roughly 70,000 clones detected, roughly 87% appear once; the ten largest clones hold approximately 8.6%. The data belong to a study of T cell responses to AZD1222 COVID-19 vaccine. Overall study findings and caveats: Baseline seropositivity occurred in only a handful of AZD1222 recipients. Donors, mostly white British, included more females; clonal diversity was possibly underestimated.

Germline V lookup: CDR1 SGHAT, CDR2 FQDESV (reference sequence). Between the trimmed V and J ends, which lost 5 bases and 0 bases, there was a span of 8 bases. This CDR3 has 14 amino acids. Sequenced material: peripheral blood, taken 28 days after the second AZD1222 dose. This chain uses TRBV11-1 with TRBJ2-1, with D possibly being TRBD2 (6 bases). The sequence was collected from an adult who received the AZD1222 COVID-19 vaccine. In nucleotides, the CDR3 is TGTGCCAGCAGCGCGGGACCCTCCTACAATGAGCAGTTCTTC. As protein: CASSAGPSYNEQFF.